The 6 T cell receptor beta chains below were found in one sample sequenced in a study of beta chain features in type 1 diabetes. Reverse transcription of all isolated RNA meant that expressed TCRB transcripts were sequenced. Profiled with immunoSEQ multiplex PCR; TCRdb holds only in-frame clones, not every one. Among about 900,000 clones listed, 15% to 20% were seen once. What was sequenced was naive CD4+ T cells from blood. The receptors originated from a woman under 30 in good health.

The chain's CDR3 is CASSFQQGSDTQYF. The DNA of the CDR3 is TGCGCCAGCAGCTTCCAACAGGGGTCAGATACGCAGTATTTT. The chain is built from TRBV5-1 and TRBJ2-3; 7 bases align to TRBD1. The germline V gene encodes CDR1 SGHRS and CDR2 YFSETQ. The junction had 4 bases not matched to a gene; V was cut back by 2 bases and J by 4 bases. The CDR3 spans 14 residues.

This clone appeared a few times. This chain connects TRBV7-9 to TRBJ1-1; no firm D call. Trimming stripped 3 bases from V and 7 bases from J, with 12 bases between. Germline loops: CDR1 SEHNR, CDR2 FQNEAQ (reference sequence). The CDR3 has 13 residues. The CDR3 coding sequence is TGTGCCAGCAGCTTTTTTGTGAGGAGTGAAGCTTTCTTT. Protein product: CASSFFVRSEAFF.

The V call is TRBV7-2, the J call TRBJ2-7, with TRBD2 identical over 12 bases. The J segment lost 2 bases and the V segment lost 5 bases, leaving 10 bases of the junction unmatched. The CDR3 totals 17 residues. Germline values: CDR1 SGHTA, CDR2 FQGNSA. The CDR3 DNA reads as TGTGCCAGCAGCCCACGGACTAGCGGGATCTTGCCCTACGAGCAGTACTTC. Translation: CASSPRTSGILPYEQYF.

The V call is TRBV5-1, the J call TRBJ2-6, with 8 bases fitting TRBD2. Germline CDR1 and CDR2: SGHRS and YFSETQ. The V segment lost 0 bases and the J segment 3 bases; nucleotides outside the gene matches: 5. The CDR3 has 17 residues. As DNA, the CDR3 is TGCGCCAGCAGCTTGGGGACTAGCTATGGTGGGGCCAACGTCCTGACTTTC. It specifies CASSLGTSYGGANVLTF.

The chain joins TRBV5-4 to TRBJ2-7; D is unresolved. This CDR3 spans 14 amino acids. The germline V gene has CDR1 SGHNT and CDR2 YYREEE (reference sequence). V lost 4 bases and J 3 bases, leaving 14 bases between the germline ends. CDR3 amino acids: CASSHIDTHYEQYF. CDR3 nucleotide sequence: TGTGCCAGCAGCCACATCGACACGCACTACGAGCAGTACTTC. The full variable domain, its missing parts supplied by reference TRBV5-4 and TRBJ2-7, is ETGVTQSPTHLIKTRGQQVTLRCSSQSGHNTVSWYQQALGQGPQFIFQYYREEENGRGNFPPRFSGLQFPNYSSELNVNALELDDSALYLCASSHIDTHYEQYFGPGTRLTVT.

This clone was picked up a small number of times. The chain is built from TRBV28 and TRBJ2-7; D may be TRBD1 (6 bases). Trimming stripped 5 bases from V and 0 bases from J, with 8 bases between. This CDR3 has 13 residues. Germline CDR1 is MDHEN and CDR2 is SYDVKM. CDR3 protein: CASSRTVSYEQYF. In DNA, the CDR3 is TGTGCCAGCAGTAGGACAGTCTCCTACGAGCAGTACTTC.